One and the same sample provided the 22 T cell receptor beta chains below, sequenced in a study of blood T cell repertoires in COVID-19. TCRdb keeps only in-frame clones here, not all; method: immunoSEQ multiplex PCR. The sample shows 110,000 or so clones, around 91% of them seen only once. Material: peripheral blood. These receptors were obtained from a man in his 70s with active or convalescent COVID-19.

V and J are TRBV7-9 and TRBJ2-7; 8 nucleotides match TRBD2. The germline CDR1 and CDR2 sequences are SEHNR and FQNEAQ (reference sequence). This CDR3 region has 17 residues. J gave up 5 bases and V 6 bases, and 18 bases lay outside the gene matches. The CDR3 here is CASSIEWELAAFNEQYF. DNA for the CDR3: TGTGCCAGCAGTATAGAGTGGGAACTAGCGGCCTTTAACGAGCAGTACTTC.

This chain links TRBV11-2 with TRBJ2-7; a weak D match, TRBD1 (5 bases). V gave up 7 bases and J gave up 3 bases, with 19 bases separating them. The CDR3 contains 15 residues. Germline values: CDR1 SGHAT, CDR2 FQNNGV. CDR3 in DNA: TGTGCCAGCAACCTCCAGGGCGCCTCGGGCTACGAGCAGTACTTC. It translates to CASNLQGASGYEQYF.

The rearrangement joins TRBV21-1 to TRBJ2-1; TRBD2 was called by the table and not checked on the DNA. TRBV21-1 is an annotated pseudogene. CDR3 length: 14 amino acids. The CDR3 loop reads CASSSSGRVNEQFF. CDR3 bases: TGTGCCAGCAGCTCGAGCGGGAGAGTCAATGAGCAGTTCTTC.

V is TRBV7-8 and J is TRBJ1-5; D is possibly TRBD1 (6 bases). This CDR3 is built from 14 residues. Trimming took off 4 bases at V and 4 bases at J, with 11 bases between the two ends. Looked up from germline, CDR1 is SGHVS and CDR2 is FQNEAQ. In DNA, the CDR3 is TGTGCCAGCAGCTCGCAACAGGGTAATCAGCCCCAGCATTTT. Translation gives CASSSQQGNQPQHF. The full variable domain, with the rest looked up from reference TRBV7-8 and TRBJ1-5, is GAGVSQSPRYKVAKRGQDVALRCDPISGHVSLFWYQQALGQGPEFLTYFQNEAQLDKSGLPSDRFFAERPEGSVSTLKIQRTQQEDSAVYLCASSSQQGNQPQHFGDGTRLSIL.

The J gene is TRBJ2-5, the V gene TRBV5-6; TRBD1 might be the D (6 bases). Germline CDR1 and CDR2: SGHDT and YYEEEE. The CDR3 totals 14 residues. Trimming left V 2 bases short and J 3 bases short, with 11 bases between. Written as DNA, the CDR3 is TGTGCCAGCAGCTTTGGACAGCAGAAAGAGACCCAGTACTTC. Translation: CASSFGQQKETQYF. The full variable domain, in which reference TRBV5-6 and TRBJ2-5 provide the parts outside the CDR3, is DAGVTQSPTHLIKTRGQQVTLRCSPKSGHDTVSWYQQALGQGPQFIFQYYEEEERQRGNFPDRFSGHQFPNYSSELNVNALLLGDSALYLCASSFGQQKETQYFGPGTRLLVL.

The chain carries TRBV24-1 and TRBJ1-4; possibly TRBD1 for D (6 bases). The germline V gene encodes CDR1 KGHDR and CDR2 SFDVKD. This CDR3 has 15 amino acids. V lost 5 bases and J lost 4, with 13 bases in between. The CDR3 spells CATSGKTGYNEKLFF. In DNA form, the CDR3 reads TGTGCCACCAGTGGGAAGACAGGTTATAATGAAAAACTGTTTTTT.

The rearrangement joins TRBV6-5 to TRBJ1-1; D is possibly TRBD1 (5 bases). This CDR3 spans 13 amino acids. The germline V gene encodes CDR1 MNHEY and CDR2 SVGAGI. V dropped 6 bases and J dropped 8 bases, with 16 bases sitting between them. This chain's CDR3 is CASRMGLLREAFF. CDR3 sequence (DNA): TGTGCCAGCAGGATGGGACTTTTAAGGGAAGCTTTCTTT.

A few counts support this clone. This chain joins TRBV7-9 and TRBJ1-1, with 11 bases identical to TRBD1. J lost 5 bases, V lost 4 bases, and 3 bases had no gene match. This CDR3 is built from 14 residues. Germline values: CDR1 SEHNR, CDR2 FQNEAQ (reference sequence). The CDR3: CASSWDRGGTEAFF. CDR3 DNA: TGTGCCAGCAGCTGGGACAGGGGGGGAACTGAAGCTTTCTTT.

In DNA, the CDR3 is TGCGCCAGCAGCCAAGGGACAGGGACCAACCAAGAGACCCAGTACTTC. Protein: CASSQGTGTNQETQYF. The rearrangement links TRBV4-1 to TRBJ2-5; 8 positions agree with TRBD1. Germline V gives CDR1 MGHRA, CDR2 YSYEKL. There are 16 residues in the CDR3. V lost 1 base to trimming and J lost 0 bases; unmatched junction nucleotides: 4.

The chain uses TRBV27 and TRBJ1-5; D is perhaps TRBD1 (6 bases). The CDR3 spans 13 residues. V lost 6 bases, J lost 5 bases, and 11 bases lay in between. Germline CDR1 MNHEY, CDR2 SMNVEV (reference sequence). The CDR3 is CASRQGPHQPQHF. The DNA for the CDR3 is TGTGCCAGCAGACAGGGACCCCATCAGCCCCAGCATTTT.

This clone has a single count. J is TRBJ1-1 and V is TRBV19, with 8 bases identical to TRBD1. Trimming removed 6 bases from V and 1 base from J; junction bases left unmatched: 7. From germline, CDR1 is LNHDA and CDR2 SQIVND (reference sequence). The CDR3 is 15 residues long. The CDR3 bases are TGTGCCAGTAGGGACAGGGCGGGGGAGAACACTGAAGCTTTCTTT. Encoded protein: CASRDRAGENTEAFF. Looking up the rest from reference TRBV19 and TRBJ1-1 gives the full variable domain: DGGITQSPKYLFRKEGQNVTLSCEQNLNHDAMYWYRQDPGQGLRLIYYSQIVNDFQKGDIAEGYSVSREKKESFPLTVTSAQKNPTAFYLCASRDRAGENTEAFFGQGTRLTVV.

This rearrangement joins TRBV18 to TRBJ2-7; D might be TRBD1 (5 bases). Trimming left V 1 base short and J 6 bases short, with 10 bases between. The germline V gene encodes CDR1 KGHSH and CDR2 LQKENI. The CDR3 length is 13 residues. This CDR3 reads CASSPLSTVEQYF. The CDR3 nucleotides read TGTGCCAGCTCACCACTTTCGACAGTCGAGCAGTACTTC.

This sequence joins TRBV15 and TRBJ2-7; 7 positions agree with TRBD1. From germline, CDR1 is LNHNV and CDR2 YYDKDF (reference sequence). The junction had 8 bases not matched to a gene; V was cut back by 5 bases and J by 1 base. The CDR3 is made up of 15 amino acids. The CDR3 region is CATSGLGTASYEQYF. The CDR3 bases are TGTGCCACCAGCGGACTCGGGACAGCTTCCTACGAGCAGTACTTC.

The chain combines TRBV30 with TRBJ1-6, with 9 bases lining up with TRBD1. The CDR3 spans 15 residues. The junction had 9 bases not matched to a gene; V was cut back by 4 bases and J by 8 bases. CDR1 is GTSNPN, CDR2 SVGIG, per germline (reference sequence). The CDR3 nucleotides read TGTGCCTGGAACCCCCCGGGACAGGGATATTCACCCCTCCACTTT. It codes for CAWNPPGQGYSPLHF.

In its sample, this clone was seen once. This CDR3 reads CASTPTGGWTGELFF. The CDR3, as DNA: TGTGCCAGTACCCCAACAGGGGGCTGGACCGGGGAGCTGTTTTTT. The chain has TRBV19 and TRBJ2-2; 9 nucleotides match TRBD1. Germline loops: CDR1 LNHDA, CDR2 SQIVND (reference sequence). This CDR3 has 15 residues. The junction had 8 bases not matched to a gene; V was cut back by 7 bases and J by 5 bases.

The chain employs TRBV7-9 and TRBJ2-7; 13 positions agree with TRBD2. The germline CDR1 and CDR2 sequences are SEHNR and FQNEAQ (reference sequence). This CDR3 has 15 amino acids. With 7 bases clipped from V and 5 bases from J, the junction kept 8 bases outside the gene matches. The CDR3 loop reads CASTKRGTSGDEQYF. In nucleotides, the CDR3 is TGTGCCAGCACCAAACGAGGGACTAGCGGGGACGAGCAGTACTTC.

The chain uses TRBV11-1 and TRBJ2-1; 11 bases match TRBD2. The length of the CDR3 is 15 residues. The trim removed 5 bases at V and 4 bases at J, leaving 4 bases unmatched. Germline CDR1 reads SGHAT; CDR2 reads FQDESV (reference sequence). CDR3 nucleotide sequence: TGTGCCAGCAGCCAAAGACTAGCGGGGTACAATGAGCAGTTCTTC. Translation: CASSQRLAGYNEQFF.

The chain uses TRBV19 and TRBJ2-2, with TRBD2 matching over 7 bases. Per germline, CDR1 LNHDA and CDR2 SQIVND (reference sequence). With 6 bases clipped from V and 2 bases from J, the junction kept 3 bases outside the gene matches. The CDR3 loop spans 14 amino acids. This CDR3 reads CASRGLLNTGELFF. The CDR3 bases are TGTGCCAGTAGGGGACTATTAAACACCGGGGAGCTGTTTTTT.

This clone has more than one count but fewer than ten. The chain combines TRBV7-9 with TRBJ1-1, with unresolved D. Germline values: CDR1 SEHNR, CDR2 FQNEAQ (reference sequence). The germline V and J ends were trimmed by 5 bases and 3 bases, with 7 bases remaining between them. The CDR3 runs 12 residues. CDR3 in DNA: TGTGCCAGCAGCCTCTCGGACACTGAAGCTTTCTTT. Its protein is CASSLSDTEAFF. Looking up the rest from reference TRBV7-9 and TRBJ1-1 gives the full variable domain: DTGVSQNPRHKITKRGQNVTFRCDPISEHNRLYWYRQTLGQGPEFLTYFQNEAQLEKSRLLSDRFSAERPKGSFSTLEIQRTEQGDSAMYLCASSLSDTEAFFGQGTRLTVV.

V gene TRBV5-1 combines with J gene TRBJ2-1; TRBD1 agrees at 11 bases. V shed 4 bases and J 7 bases; nucleotides not matched to a gene: 7. From germline, CDR1 is SGHRS and CDR2 YFSETQ. CDR3 size: 15 residues. CDR3 coding DNA: TGCGCCAGCAGCGGACAGGGGGCGAGTCTGAATGAGCAGTTCTTC. Translated: CASSGQGASLNEQFF.

This clone was counted a single time. The genes are TRBV28 and TRBJ2-3; 10 bases map to TRBD2. This CDR3 is 14 amino acids long. V was pared by 9 bases and J by 5 bases, with 8 bases of the junction left unmatched. CDR1 and CDR2 from the germline V gene are MDHEN and SYDVKM. The CDR3 sequence is CASRLAGLGDTQYF. The CDR3 DNA sequence: TGTGCCAGTAGACTAGCGGGCCTGGGAGATACGCAGTATTTT.

The V call is TRBV20-1, the J call TRBJ2-1; D not certain. Between the trimmed V and J ends, which lost 3 bases and 2 bases, there was a span of 8 bases. Germline CDR1 and CDR2: DFQATT and SNEGSKA (reference sequence). The CDR3 has 13 amino acids. CDR3 protein: CSASGGPYNEQFF. CDR3 nucleotide sequence: TGCAGTGCTAGTGGCGGCCCCTACAATGAGCAGTTCTTC.